A single sample is the source of the 21 T cell receptor beta chains below, sequenced in a study of hypomethylating agent response in myelodysplastic syndrome. The assay was immunoSEQ multiplex PCR, and TCRdb's table has in-frame clones only and misses some. The sample carries a few thousand clones, 82% recorded once. This specimen was bone marrow, taken before or after starting hypomethylating agent treatment for myelodysplastic syndrome (not recorded which). The receptors shown here come from a human donor with myelodysplastic syndrome.

This clone was seen only a few times. The chain recombines TRBV5-1 with TRBJ1-6; 9 nucleotides match TRBD1. V gave up 4 bases and J gave up 9 bases; unmatched junction bases: 11. Germline CDR1 SGHRS, CDR2 YFSETQ. This CDR3 region has 16 residues. CDR3 sequence (DNA): TGCGCCAGCAGCCGCGAAGGACAGGGGAGACTTTCACCCCTCCACTTT. Its protein is CASSREGQGRLSPLHF.

The V gene is TRBV7-9, the J gene TRBJ1-2, with no clear D. V was pared by 1 base and J by 5 bases, with 8 bases between. Germline V gene lookup returns CDR1 SEHNR and CDR2 FQNEAQ (reference sequence). The CDR3 consists of 13 residues. CDR3 coding DNA: TGTGCCAGCAGCTTAGACAGTCTATATGGCTACACCTTC. Its translation is CASSLDSLYGYTF.

CDR3: CASSLGLQGVGNTIYF. In DNA, the CDR3 is TGCGCCAGCAGCTTAGGGCTACAGGGCGTGGGAAACACCATATATTTT. This chain links TRBV5-1 with TRBJ1-3, with D possibly being TRBD1 (6 bases). Between the trimmed V and J ends, which lost 2 bases and 4 bases, there was a span of 16 bases. Germline V CDR1 and CDR2: SGHRS, YFSETQ. This CDR3 region has 16 residues.

V usage is TRBV29-1 and J usage is TRBJ1-2; 8 bases line up with TRBD1. The CDR3 consists of 13 residues. Germline V gene sequence: CDR1 SQVTM, CDR2 ANQGSEA. Trimming took 6 bases from V and 8 from J; bases not matched to a gene: 11. The CDR3 DNA follows: TGCAGCGTCCCTGTGGACAGGGACTGGGGCTACACCTTC. Translating it yields CSVPVDRDWGYTF.

This chain joins TRBV5-6 and TRBJ2-3; D uncertain. Trimming removed 3 bases at V and 0 bases at J, with 11 bases between. Germline V gene lookup returns CDR1 SGHDT and CDR2 YYEEEE. CDR3 length: 15 residues. CDR3 loop: CASSSIGWSTDTQYF. DNA of the CDR3: TGTGCCAGCAGCTCGATAGGGTGGAGCACAGATACGCAGTATTTT.

The chain carries TRBV6-5 and TRBJ2-2; D is ambiguous. Per the germline V gene, CDR1 is MNHEY and CDR2 is SVGAGI. Trimming shortened V by 2 bases and J by 6 bases, and 7 bases separated the two germline ends. This CDR3 comprises 13 residues. The CDR3 nucleotides read TGTGCCAGCAGTTACGAGGTCGCCGGGGAGCTGTTTTTT. Protein product: CASSYEVAGELFF.

The J gene is TRBJ2-3, the V gene TRBV9; D unclear. The CDR3 is 13 residues long. V lost 1 base to trimming and J lost 0 bases, with 3 bases between them. CDR1 is SGDLS and CDR2 is YYNGEE in the germline V gene. The DNA for the CDR3 is TGTGCCAGCAGCGTATGGAGCACAGATACGCAGTATTTT. It yields the protein CASSVWSTDTQYF.

The rearrangement joins TRBV19 to TRBJ2-3, with a weak D call TRBD1 (6 bases). This CDR3 has 14 amino acids. Germline CDR1 is LNHDA and CDR2 is SQIVND (reference sequence). The CDR3 sequence is CGSAETWGPDTQYF. Here the CDR3 DNA reads TGTGGCTCAGCAGAGACCTGGGGGCCAGATACGCAGTATTTT.

This clone was seen a single time. This sequence joins TRBV7-2 and TRBJ2-7; D is possibly TRBD1 (6 bases). With 5 bases removed from V and 2 bases from J, the gap between germline ends came to 13 bases. Germline V gives CDR1 SGHTA, CDR2 FQGNSA. The CDR3 consists of 14 residues. CDR3 DNA: TGTGCCAGCAGCCCCTTGGACAGAACCTACGAGCAGTACTTC. Its translation is CASSPLDRTYEQYF.

With respect to this clone: Mismatch with germline at one junction end may stem from a read error. The rearrangement uses TRBV15 and TRBJ2-1; D ambiguous. Germline V CDR1 and CDR2: LNHNV, YYDKDF (reference sequence). This CDR3 spans 16 amino acids. The CDR3 here is CATSRGLQTTYSEQFF. In DNA form, the CDR3 reads TGTGCCACCAGCAGAGGGCTCCAAACTACCTACAGTGAGCAGTTCTTC. Supplemented by reference TRBV15 and TRBJ2-1, the full variable domain reads DAMVIQNPRYQVTQFGKPVTLSCSQTLNHNVMYWYQQKSSQAPKLLFHYYDKDFNNEADTPDNFQSRRPNTSFCFLDIRSPGLGDTAMYLCATSRGLQTTYSEQFFGPGTRLTVL.

The chain has TRBV2 and TRBJ2-5; the match to TRBD2 covers 7 bases. The CDR3 loop spans 14 amino acids. CDR1 and CDR2 (germline): SNHLY, FYNNEI. V gave up 5 bases and J gave up 3 bases; unmatched junction bases: 6. CDR3 in amino acids: CASSRGGREETQYF. The CDR3 DNA reads TGTGCCAGCAGTCGGGGAGGGCGGGAAGAGACCCAGTACTTC.

The chain couples TRBV2 to TRBJ1-4; D is unclear. The length of the CDR3 is 13 residues. The V and J ends lost 7 bases and 0 bases respectively, with 6 bases between them. In germline, CDR1 is SNHLY, CDR2 FYNNEI. The CDR3 DNA is TGTGCCAGCACGAGAGCAACTAATGAAAAACTGTTTTTT. Encoded protein: CASTRATNEKLFF. Filled out from reference TRBV2 and TRBJ1-4, the complete variable domain reads EPEVTQTPSHQVTQMGQEVILRCVPISNHLYFYWYRQILGQKVEFLVSFYNNEISEKSEIFDDQFSVERPDGSNFTLKIRSTKLEDSAMYFCASTRATNEKLFFGSGTQLSVL.

The chain employs TRBV6-1 and TRBJ1-6, with D uncertain. Germline values: CDR1 MNHNS, CDR2 SASEGT. V was cut by 2 bases and J by 8 bases, with 7 bases left in between. This CDR3 region has 13 residues. This CDR3 is CASSENSDSPLHF. The CDR3 DNA is TGTGCCAGCAGTGAAAACAGTGATTCACCCCTCCACTTT.

The rearrangement uses TRBV11-2 and TRBJ1-2; D ambiguous. The CDR3 contains 14 residues. Germline-derived CDR1 and CDR2 are SGHAT and FQNNGV. V was cut by 2 bases and J by 1 base, with 8 bases left in between. CDR3 loop: CASSLNELNYGYTF. CDR3 nucleotides: TGTGCCAGCAGCTTAAACGAGCTTAACTATGGCTACACCTTC.

J is TRBJ2-5 and V is TRBV27; 10 positions match TRBD2. The J call may be in error: the DNA end matches TRBJ2-7 better. From germline, CDR1 is MNHEY and CDR2 SMNVEV (reference sequence). The length of the CDR3 is 16 residues. This chain's CDR3 is CASIKPLAGGNYEQYF. The CDR3 nucleotides are TGTGCCAGCATAAAACCCTTAGCGGGGGGAAACTACGAGCAGTACTTC.

V usage is TRBV7-7 and J usage is TRBJ1-6, with D possibly being TRBD1 (6 bases). Germline-derived CDR1 and CDR2 are SSHAT and FNYEAQ (reference sequence). The V end was cut by 4 bases, the J end by 7 bases, with 14 bases between. This CDR3 has 15 residues. The CDR3 loop is CASSSTGPGNSPLHF. DNA for the CDR3: TGTGCCAGCAGCTCAACAGGGCCCGGAAATTCACCCCTCCACTTT.

The V call is TRBV5-6, the J call TRBJ1-2; D call uncertain. The CDR3 sequence is 19 residues long. In germline, CDR1 is SGHDT, CDR2 YYEEEE. V lost 2 bases to trimming and J lost 4 bases, with 27 bases between them. CDR3 amino acids: CASSFSTRALRHFFYGYTF. For the CDR3, the DNA is TGTGCCAGCAGCTTTAGTACGCGGGCGTTACGACATTTCTTCTATGGCTACACCTTC.

The CDR3, as DNA: TGTGCCAGTAGTATAGTCACTAGCGGGGTATACAATGAGCAGTTCTTC. Its protein is CASSIVTSGVYNEQFF. This chain links TRBV19 with TRBJ2-1, with 10 bases that match TRBD2. The germline V gene has CDR1 LNHDA and CDR2 SQIVND (reference sequence). J gave up 4 bases and V 1 base, and 4 bases lay outside the gene matches. CDR3 size: 16 residues.

The sample holds one count of this clone. The rearrangement uses TRBV10-3 and TRBJ2-1; D is unclear. The V gene's germline CDR1 is ENHRY and CDR2 SYGVKD. This CDR3 is built from 15 residues. V was clipped by 6 bases and J by 2 bases, with 14 bases between them. CDR3 sequence (DNA): TGTGCCATCAGCCAAGGAAGGGAAGCCTACAATGAGCAGTTCTTC. Amino acid sequence: CAISQGREAYNEQFF.

The chain carries TRBV7-2 and TRBJ2-3, with a possible D match to TRBD1 (5 bases). CDR1 is SGHTA and CDR2 is FQGNSA in the germline V gene. CDR3 length: 15 residues. V gave up 2 bases and J gave up 0 bases, with 9 bases separating them. The CDR3 region is CASSLRTTSTDTQYF. The DNA of the CDR3 is TGTGCCAGCAGCTTACGGACAACAAGCACAGATACGCAGTATTTT.

This clone was seen just once. V and J are TRBV4-3 and TRBJ1-2; 10 bases match TRBD1. CDR3 size: 16 residues. Germline lookup yields CDR1 LGHNA and CDR2 YSLEER. J gave up 2 bases and V 1 base, and 4 bases lay outside the gene matches. The CDR3 is CASSQGQGASNYGYTF. The CDR3 DNA is TGCGCCAGCAGCCAAGGACAGGGGGCATCGAACTATGGCTACACCTTC.